This T cell receptor (beta chain) is from a study of blood T cells in healthy people across ages. This clonotype was recorded many times. Its specificity is unknown. Study-wide findings and caveats: Versus aged donors, long-lived donors had higher diversity and more naive CD4+ cells.

The length of the CDR3 is 15 residues. Trimming cost V 0 bases and J 3 bases; bases outside gene matches: 3. CDR1 is SGHDT, CDR2 YYEEEE, per germline. A second 7 to 11 cycle PCR used barcoded and J-beta primers. Each cDNA molecule was tagged by a template-switch adaptor with 12 random nucleotides. Via MiXCR, TCRdb re-called the 5' RACE reads, giving one row per CDR3 protein. The profile covers over 600,000 distinct CDR3 sequences, with 45% to 70% appearing a single time and roughly 24% taken by the ten largest. J is TRBJ2-3 and V is TRBV5-6; 8 bases line up with TRBD1. Sequenced: blood. The source of this sequence is a man aged 35 to 55 in good health. The chain's CDR3 is CASSLGTGGTDTQYF. DNA of the CDR3: TGTGCCAGCAGCTTGGGTACAGGGGGAACAGATACGCAGTATTTT.